A single sample gave rise to the 22 T cell receptor beta chains below, sequenced in a study of blood T cell repertoires in COVID-19. TCRdb's table, derived via immunoSEQ multiplex PCR, lists solely in-frame clones and lacks some. The sample includes 150,000 or so clones, about four fifths of them seen just once. Material: peripheral blood. These receptors were taken from a human donor with acute or convalescent COVID-19. The donor label of this sample is uncertain.

This clone was picked up one time. The V gene is TRBV19, the J gene TRBJ1-2, with 9 bases fitting TRBD1. CDR3 length: 15 amino acids. Trimming took 0 bases from V and 8 from J; bases not matched to a gene: 7. Germline values: CDR1 LNHDA, CDR2 SQIVND (reference sequence). The DNA for the CDR3 is TGTGCCAGTAGTATAGATTGGACAGGGGAACGCGGCTACACCTTC. This sequence encodes CASSIDWTGERGYTF.

This rearrangement joins TRBV4-2 to TRBJ1-5; 12 bases map to TRBD1. After removal of 1 base from V and 3 bases from J, the junction contained 7 bases not matched to a gene. Per the germline V gene, CDR1 is LGHNA and CDR2 is YNFKEQ. The CDR3 consists of 18 residues. The CDR3 DNA follows: TGTGCCAGCAGCCAAGCGGGGACAGGGGGCGCTGACAATCAGCCCCAGCATTTT. Residues: CASSQAGTGGADNQPQHF.

This clone is a singleton in its sample. The chain uses TRBV18 and TRBJ2-3; 12 positions agree with TRBD2. Unmatched junction bases numbered 11, after V lost 1 base and J lost 0 bases. The CDR3 runs to 20 residues. Germline values: CDR1 KGHSH, CDR2 LQKENI. The CDR3 region is CASSPRGPSGGAISTDTQYF. CDR3 nucleotide sequence: TGTGCCAGCTCACCACGTGGGCCTAGCGGGGGGGCCATAAGCACAGATACGCAGTATTTT.

The V gene is TRBV12-3 or TRBV12-4, the J gene TRBJ1-2, with a weak D call TRBD1 (5 bases). The CDR3 is 13 amino acids. V gave up 3 bases and J gave up 6 bases, with 11 bases separating them. The CDR3 protein is CASSFGGWHGYTF. The DNA for the CDR3 is TGTGCCAGCAGTTTCGGGGGATGGCATGGCTACACCTTC.

This rearrangement joins TRBV6-2 or TRBV6-3 to TRBJ1-5, with D maybe TRBD1 (5 bases). Germline loops: CDR1 MNHEY, CDR2 SVGEGT. V lost 4 bases and J lost 0, with 13 bases in between. The CDR3 length is 16 residues. CDR3 bases: TGTGCCAGCAGTTCCAACCAGGGATATAGCAATCAGCCCCAGCATTTT. This gives the protein CASSSNQGYSNQPQHF.

This chain links TRBV5-1 with TRBJ1-1, with TRBD1 as a possible D gene (6 bases). Per the germline V gene, CDR1 is SGHRS and CDR2 is YFSETQ. Trimming left V 2 bases short and J 5 bases short, with 16 bases between. CDR3 length: 15 residues. This chain's CDR3 is CASSLSGGIETEAFF. The CDR3 DNA sequence: TGCGCCAGCAGCTTAAGTGGGGGCATTGAAACTGAAGCTTTCTTT. Full variable domain (rest looked up from reference TRBV5-1 and TRBJ1-1): KAGVTQTPRYLIKTRGQQVTLSCSPISGHRSVSWYQQTPGQGLQFLFEYFSETQRNKGNFPGRFSGRQFSNSRSEMNVSTLELGDSALYLCASSLSGGIETEAFFGQGTRLTVV.

This clone was detected many times. The chain has TRBV5-5 and TRBJ2-7, with a weak D call TRBD2 (5 bases). The CDR3 is 15 amino acids. V was cut by 6 bases and J by 1 base, with 17 bases left in between. CDR1 is SGHKS and CDR2 is YYEKEE in the germline V gene (reference sequence). The DNA of the CDR3 is TGTGCCAGCACCCCCAATGGACTGCTATCCTACGAGCAGTACTTC. Translating it yields CASTPNGLLSYEQYF. Drawing the rest from reference TRBV5-5 and TRBJ2-7, the complete variable domain is DAGVTQSPTHLIKTRGQQVTLRCSPISGHKSVSWYQQVLGQGPQFIFQYYEKEERGRGNFPDRFSARQFPNYSSELNVNALLLGDSALYLCASTPNGLLSYEQYFGPGTRLTVT.

V is TRBV4-3 and J is TRBJ1-2, with D uncertain. CDR1 is LGHNA and CDR2 is YSLEER in the germline V gene. The V end lost 0 bases, the J end lost 4 bases, and 9 bases lay between the germline ends. This CDR3 region has 14 residues. The CDR3 region is CASSQDIPGYGYTF. CDR3 bases: TGCGCCAGCAGCCAAGATATCCCAGGCTATGGCTACACCTTC.

As concerns this clone: The same CDR3 can be traced to other DNA sequences in this sample. The genes are TRBV7-2 and TRBJ1-2; TRBD1 matches 10 bases. V shed 0 bases, J shed 4 bases, and the junction held 2 bases outside the gene matches. This CDR3 spans 15 amino acids. Germline V gene data show CDR1 as SGHTA and CDR2 as FQGNSA. The CDR3 sequence: CASSLATGGSYGYTF. DNA for the CDR3: TGTGCCAGCAGCTTAGCGACAGGGGGCTCCTATGGCTACACCTTC.

In its sample, this clone was seen a few times. The chain employs TRBV5-6 and TRBJ2-7, with TRBD2 identical over 9 bases. The CDR3 extends over 15 amino acids. Unmatched junction bases numbered 10, after V lost 4 bases and J lost 5 bases. The germline CDR1 and CDR2 sequences are SGHDT and YYEEEE. The CDR3 DNA reads TGTGCCAGCAGCCCTCAGGCGGGGGGGCGGAACGAGCAGTACTTC. Protein sequence: CASSPQAGGRNEQYF.

The chain combines TRBV5-6 with TRBJ2-3; no definite D call. CDR3 length: 14 amino acids. Trimming took off 0 bases at V and 5 bases at J, with 10 bases between the two ends. CDR1 and CDR2 (germline): SGHDT, YYEEEE. The CDR3 DNA follows: TGTGCCAGCAGCTTGGAAATACTTTTAGATACGCAGTATTTT. Translating it yields CASSLEILLDTQYF.

The chain couples TRBV5-4 to TRBJ2-3, with a tentative D call TRBD1 (6 bases). The CDR3 covers 15 residues. V lost 4 bases and J 0 bases, leaving 12 bases between the germline ends. Germline CDR1 is SGHNT and CDR2 is YYREEE (reference sequence). CDR3 in DNA: TGTGCCAGCAGCCAAGGACAGTCTAGCACAGATACGCAGTATTTT. Its protein product is CASSQGQSSTDTQYF.

Ten or more counts support this clone. The chain joins TRBV11-2 to TRBJ1-5; 8 nucleotides agree with TRBD1. The CDR3 extends over 14 amino acids. V shed 5 bases, J shed 1 base, and the junction held 1 base outside the gene matches. CDR1 is SGHAT and CDR2 is FQNNGV in the germline V gene. For the CDR3, the DNA is TGTGCCAGCAGCAGACAGGGGAGCAATCAGCCCCAGCATTTT. Amino acids: CASSRQGSNQPQHF.

V gene TRBV5-1 combines with J gene TRBJ1-1, with TRBD1 identical over 8 bases. The CDR3 has 14 amino acids. Per germline, CDR1 SGHRS and CDR2 YFSETQ. J was trimmed by 10 bases and V by 0 bases; bases with no gene match: 8. The CDR3 DNA is TGCGCCAGCAGCTTGGAATCCCAGGGGGCAAGAGCTTTCTTT. This gives the protein CASSLESQGARAFF.

The V call is TRBV18, the J call TRBJ1-1; D unresolved. V lost 4 bases, J lost 3 bases, and 9 bases lay in between. CDR3 length equals 13 residues. Germline CDR1 and CDR2: KGHSH and LQKENI. This CDR3 is CASSRSSDTEAFF. The CDR3 DNA reads TGTGCCAGCTCACGGAGTTCAGACACTGAAGCTTTCTTT.

This clone was counted only a few times. V is TRBV3-1 (or the pseudogene TRBV3-2) and J is TRBJ2-5; TRBD1 agrees at 9 bases. The V gene end was trimmed by 3 bases and the J gene end by 4 bases; junction bases not matched to a gene: 9. Germline CDR1 LGHDT, CDR2 YNNKEL (reference sequence). This CDR3 comprises 16 residues. The CDR3 reads CASSHRRQGGGETQYF. CDR3 DNA sequence: TGTGCCAGCAGCCACCGGAGACAGGGGGGCGGAGAGACCCAGTACTTC.

The gene calls are TRBV15 and TRBJ1-2; no clear D. The germline V and J ends were trimmed by 0 bases and 8 bases, with 16 bases remaining between them. The germline V gene has CDR1 LNHNV and CDR2 YYDKDF (reference sequence). The CDR3 is 15 amino acids. The CDR3 loop is CATSRDGSGVGGYTF. CDR3 DNA sequence: TGTGCCACCAGCAGAGATGGGTCCGGGGTGGGAGGCTACACCTTC.

The V gene is TRBV13, the J gene TRBJ1-6, with 7 bases that match TRBD1. In germline, CDR1 is PRHDT, CDR2 FYEKMQ (reference sequence). The length of the CDR3 is 16 residues. V trimming: 6 bases; J trimming: 8 bases; junction bases outside the gene matches: 13. CDR3 in DNA: TGTGCCAGCAGTCGAGACAGGGTGAACAAAGATTCACCCCTCCACTTT. Translating it yields CASSRDRVNKDSPLHF.

The chain has TRBV5-4 and TRBJ2-1, with 8 bases that match TRBD2. The CDR3 contains 14 residues. Trimming cost V 10 bases and J 7 bases; bases outside gene matches: 13. Per the germline V gene, CDR1 is SGHNT and CDR2 is YYREEE (reference sequence). As DNA, the CDR3 is TGTGCCCATCGTACGAGCGGGGGCCGGAATGAGCAGTTCTTC. Translating it yields CAHRTSGGRNEQFF.

This clone was observed a handful of times. The V call is TRBV30, the J call TRBJ1-1; TRBD1 matches at 9 bases. The CDR3 is 16 amino acids. V was pared by 7 bases and J by 1 base, with 13 bases of the junction left unmatched. The germline gives CDR1 GTSNPN, CDR2 SVGIG (reference sequence). The CDR3, as DNA: TGTGCCTCCGACCAAACAGGGGGCGCGGGGAACACTGAAGCTTTCTTT. It specifies CASDQTGGAGNTEAFF.

There are a few counts of this clone. The chain joins TRBV7-9 to TRBJ1-2; D might be TRBD1 (5 bases). The CDR3 covers 16 residues. V shed 4 bases and J shed 9 bases, with 24 bases lying between them. Germline V gene sequence: CDR1 SEHNR, CDR2 FQNEAQ (reference sequence). Here the CDR3 reads CASSSTFGGGLYRYTF. CDR3 nucleotide sequence: TGTGCCAGCAGCTCTACATTTGGGGGAGGGCTTTATCGCTACACCTTC.

This chain links TRBV5-1 with TRBJ2-7, with D hard to call. The germline V gene encodes CDR1 SGHRS and CDR2 YFSETQ. The CDR3 runs to 14 residues. With 4 bases removed from V and 5 bases from J, the gap between germline ends came to 16 bases. DNA for the CDR3: TGCGCCAGCAGCCCACGAGGCCTTGCCCACGAGCAGTACTTC. Its protein product is CASSPRGLAHEQYF.